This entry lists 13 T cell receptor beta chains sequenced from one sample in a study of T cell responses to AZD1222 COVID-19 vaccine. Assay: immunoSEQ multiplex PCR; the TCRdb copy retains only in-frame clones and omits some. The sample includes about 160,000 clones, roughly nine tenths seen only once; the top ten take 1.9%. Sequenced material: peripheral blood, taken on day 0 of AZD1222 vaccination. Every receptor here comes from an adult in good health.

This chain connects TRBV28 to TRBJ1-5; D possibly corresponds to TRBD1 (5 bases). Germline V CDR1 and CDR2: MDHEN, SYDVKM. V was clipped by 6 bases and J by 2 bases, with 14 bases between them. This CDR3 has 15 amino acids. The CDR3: CASSMGGGGNQPQHF. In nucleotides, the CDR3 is TGTGCCAGCAGCATGGGGGGAGGGGGCAATCAGCCCCAGCATTTT. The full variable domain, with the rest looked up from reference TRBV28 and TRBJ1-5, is DVKVTQSSRYLVKRTGEKVFLECVQDMDHENMFWYRQDPGLGLRLIYFSYDVKMKEKGDIPEGYSVSREKKERFSLILESASTNQTSMYLCASSMGGGGNQPQHFGDGTRLSIL.

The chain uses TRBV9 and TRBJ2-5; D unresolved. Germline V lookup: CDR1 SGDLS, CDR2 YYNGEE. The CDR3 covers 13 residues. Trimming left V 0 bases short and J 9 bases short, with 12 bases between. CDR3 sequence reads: CASSVGGDLAQYF. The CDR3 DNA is TGTGCCAGCAGCGTAGGAGGAGATTTGGCCCAGTACTTC.

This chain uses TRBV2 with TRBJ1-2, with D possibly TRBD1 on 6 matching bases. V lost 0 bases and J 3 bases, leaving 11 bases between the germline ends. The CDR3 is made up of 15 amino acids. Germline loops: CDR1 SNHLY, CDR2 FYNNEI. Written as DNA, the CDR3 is TGTGCCAGCAGTGAAGCGTTGGACAGCTACTATGGCTACACCTTC. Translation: CASSEALDSYYGYTF.

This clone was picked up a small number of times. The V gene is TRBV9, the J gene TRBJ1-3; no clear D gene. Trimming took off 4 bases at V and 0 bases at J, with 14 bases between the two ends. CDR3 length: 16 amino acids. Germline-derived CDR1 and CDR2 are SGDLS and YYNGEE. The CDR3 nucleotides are TGTGCCAGCAGCCCGATGGGAGGCACCTCTGGAAACACCATATATTTT. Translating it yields CASSPMGGTSGNTIYF.

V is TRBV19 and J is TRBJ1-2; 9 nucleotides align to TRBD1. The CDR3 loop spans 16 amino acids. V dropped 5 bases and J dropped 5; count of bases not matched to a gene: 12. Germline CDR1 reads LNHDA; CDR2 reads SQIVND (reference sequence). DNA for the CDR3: TGTGCCAGTAGTCGGACAGGGGACGCCCTTAGGTATGGCTACACCTTC. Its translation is CASSRTGDALRYGYTF.

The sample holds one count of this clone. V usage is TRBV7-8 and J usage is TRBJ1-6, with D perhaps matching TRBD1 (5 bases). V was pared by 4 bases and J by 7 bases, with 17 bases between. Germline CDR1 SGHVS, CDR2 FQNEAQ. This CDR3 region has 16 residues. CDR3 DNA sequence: TGTGCCAGCAGCTACCCGGGAGGGGCAGTGAATTCACCCCTCCACTTT. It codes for CASSYPGGAVNSPLHF. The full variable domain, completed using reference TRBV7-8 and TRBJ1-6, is GAGVSQSPRYKVAKRGQDVALRCDPISGHVSLFWYQQALGQGPEFLTYFQNEAQLDKSGLPSDRFFAERPEGSVSTLKIQRTQQEDSAVYLCASSYPGGAVNSPLHFGNGTRLTVT.

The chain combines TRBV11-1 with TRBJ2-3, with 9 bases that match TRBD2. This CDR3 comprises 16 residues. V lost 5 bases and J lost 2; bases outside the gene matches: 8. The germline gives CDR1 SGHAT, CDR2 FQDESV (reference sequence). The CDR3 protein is CASSRETSGYTDTQYF. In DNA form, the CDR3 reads TGTGCCAGCAGCCGGGAAACTAGCGGGTACACAGATACGCAGTATTTT.

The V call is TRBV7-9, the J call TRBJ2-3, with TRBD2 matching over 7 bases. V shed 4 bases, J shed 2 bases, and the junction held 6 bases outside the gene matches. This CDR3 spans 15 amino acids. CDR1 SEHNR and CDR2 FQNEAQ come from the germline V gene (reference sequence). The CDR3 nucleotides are TGTGCCAGCAGCTCCCAGCGGGGCACCACAGATACGCAGTATTTT. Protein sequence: CASSSQRGTTDTQYF.

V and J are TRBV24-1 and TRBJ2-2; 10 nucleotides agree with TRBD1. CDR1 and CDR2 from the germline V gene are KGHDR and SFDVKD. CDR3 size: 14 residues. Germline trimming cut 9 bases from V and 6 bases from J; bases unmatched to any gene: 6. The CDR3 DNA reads TGTGCCACCCTCGGGACAGGGGCCCCCGGGGAGCTGTTTTTT. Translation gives CATLGTGAPGELFF.

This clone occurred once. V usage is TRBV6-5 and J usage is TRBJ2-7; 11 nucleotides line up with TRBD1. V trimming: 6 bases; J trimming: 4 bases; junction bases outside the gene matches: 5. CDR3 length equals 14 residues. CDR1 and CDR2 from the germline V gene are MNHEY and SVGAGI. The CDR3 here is CASSLDRGRYEQYF. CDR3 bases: TGTGCCAGCAGCCTGGACAGGGGGCGATACGAGCAGTACTTC.

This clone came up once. The CDR3 DNA reads TGTGCCAGCAGTTCAGGAATTTCGGTGCACGAGCAGTACTTC. Amino acid sequence: CASSSGISVHEQYF. This sequence joins TRBV27 and TRBJ2-7; unclear D gene. The V gene's germline CDR1 is MNHEY and CDR2 SMNVEV (reference sequence). The V end was cut by 4 bases, the J end by 5 bases, with 15 bases between. This CDR3 spans 14 amino acids.

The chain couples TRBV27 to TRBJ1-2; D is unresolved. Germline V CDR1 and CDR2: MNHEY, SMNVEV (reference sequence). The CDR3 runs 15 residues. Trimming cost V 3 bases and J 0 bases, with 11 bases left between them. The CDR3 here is CASSFLRTANYGYTF. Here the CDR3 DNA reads TGTGCCAGCAGTTTCCTCCGGACTGCTAACTATGGCTACACCTTC.

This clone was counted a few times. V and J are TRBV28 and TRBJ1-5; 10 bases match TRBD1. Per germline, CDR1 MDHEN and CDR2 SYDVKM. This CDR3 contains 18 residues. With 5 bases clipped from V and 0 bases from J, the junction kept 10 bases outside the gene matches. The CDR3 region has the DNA TGTGCCAGCAGTCCCGGGACAGGGGATGTCTATAGCAATCAGCCCCAGCATTTT. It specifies CASSPGTGDVYSNQPQHF.